This T cell receptor beta chain was recorded in a study of blood T cell repertoires in COVID-19 (dated by TCRdb to the early 2020s). In terms of the full investigation: Samples covering the acute and convalescent phases of COVID-19 were provided by collaborators in the United States, Italy and Spain. The material from the prospective study consisted of cDNA or gDNA derived from T cells, B-cell-depleted T cells, or PBMCs. Deeply sampled blood TCRbeta repertoires from subjects exposed to, actively infected with, or recovered from COVID-19 were included in the dataset. A freely available public database, intended as a resource for researchers studying the immune response to SARS-CoV-2, is where the repertoires were released. The samples were drawn from two sources: the first 160 participants of the ongoing ImmuneRACE study, and approximately 1,300 subjects contributed by 6 global collaborators. The sample metadata nearly always contained a de-identified subject ID, COVID-19 status, age in years and sex. HLA class I and class II types, where available, came from metadata supplied by the sample provider rather than from assay-based typing. What the authors observed across the whole study: The amount of clinical and demographic metadata varied by source and participant and was provided uncurated.

A word on this clone: Its antigen has not been determined. No quality values exist for individual bases; no much larger clone is one base distant.

Participants in the prospective study were enrolled through a virtual design, were aged roughly 18 to 100 years, and lived in 24 United States geographic areas. In the prospective study, cohorts were assigned on the basis of participant-reported clinical history obtained from a screening survey and a study questionnaire. Recovered participants in ImmuneRACE Cohort 3 were defined by two consecutive negative NP/OP PCR tests, clearance by a healthcare professional, or resolution of symptoms. In the prospective study, mobile phlebotomists collected whole blood, serum and a nasopharyngeal or oropharyngeal swab from each participant. Over an approximately 2-month period, participants in the prospective study had the option of providing additional blood draws and questionnaires. Prospective study blood samples were shipped either frozen or at room temperature before DNA extraction. V has 5 bases trimmed and J has 2 bases trimmed; junction bases matching no gene number 11. CDR1 and CDR2, looked up from the germline V gene (reference sequence), are MNHEY and SMNVEV. The CDR3 starts with the cysteine, ends with the phenylalanine, and has 16 residues. Solely the CDR3 DNA is kept, with 48 bases framed from the first base.

TCRbeta CDR3 regions were amplified from genomic DNA using the immunoSEQ Assay, a bias-controlled multiplex PCR. The original pipeline was this. The number of nucleated cells in each sample was estimated from the amplification of reference gene primers within the assay. To quantify the absolute abundance of each unique TCRbeta CDR3 rearrangement, sequence reads were collapsed and filtered. For each sample, productive Simpson clonality was calculated as the square root of Simpson's diversity index across productive rearrangements. Sourced from immuneACCESS, this table was stored by TCRdb with only in-frame sequences that have V and J called. A share of the clones is absent; for the studies checked, an unresolved V gene accounts for under half, and the remainder has no known explanation. That table supplies the V and J calls and clone size; D and trimming were determined from the DNA. The sample table contains over 200,000 clones; only one count was recorded for 70% to 90% of them. 10% to 11% of the sample goes to the ten largest clones.

This TCR came from a man under 40 who had recovered from COVID-19. Sequenced input: PBMCs or T cells enriched from blood (not recorded which). Recombination connected TRBV27 to TRBJ2-7, and 8 junction bases match TRBD2. The DNA sequence is TGTGCCAGCAGTGGGGGAGCTAGCGGGTTTGCCTACGAGCAGTACTTC. Its protein reads: CASSGGASGFAYEQYF.